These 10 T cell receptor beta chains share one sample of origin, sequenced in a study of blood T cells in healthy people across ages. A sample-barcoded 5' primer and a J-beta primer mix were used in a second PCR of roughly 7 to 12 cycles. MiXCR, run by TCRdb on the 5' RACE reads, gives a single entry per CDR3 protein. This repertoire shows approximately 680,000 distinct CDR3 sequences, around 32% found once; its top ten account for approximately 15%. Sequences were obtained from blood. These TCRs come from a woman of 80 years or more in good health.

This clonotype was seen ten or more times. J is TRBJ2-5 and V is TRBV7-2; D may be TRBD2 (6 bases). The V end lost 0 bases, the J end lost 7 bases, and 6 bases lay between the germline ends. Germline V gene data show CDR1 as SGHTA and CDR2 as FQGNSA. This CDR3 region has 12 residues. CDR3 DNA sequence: TGTGCCAGCAGCTTAGCGGGGGGGACCCAGTACTTC. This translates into CASSLAGGTQYF.

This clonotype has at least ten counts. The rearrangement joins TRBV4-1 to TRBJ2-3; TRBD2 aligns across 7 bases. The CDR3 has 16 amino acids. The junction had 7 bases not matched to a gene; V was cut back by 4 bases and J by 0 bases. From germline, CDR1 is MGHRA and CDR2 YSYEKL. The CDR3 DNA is TGCGCCAGCAGCCTCCGGAGAGCGGGGAGCACAGATACGCAGTATTTT. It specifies CASSLRRAGSTDTQYF.

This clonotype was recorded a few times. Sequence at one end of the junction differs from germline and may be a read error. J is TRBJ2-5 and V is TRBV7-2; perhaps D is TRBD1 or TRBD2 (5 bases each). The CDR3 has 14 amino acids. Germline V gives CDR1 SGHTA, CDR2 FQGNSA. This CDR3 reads CASSLFRQRGTRYF. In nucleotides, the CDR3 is TGTGCCAGCAGCTTATTCCGCCAGCGTGGGACCCGGTACTTC.

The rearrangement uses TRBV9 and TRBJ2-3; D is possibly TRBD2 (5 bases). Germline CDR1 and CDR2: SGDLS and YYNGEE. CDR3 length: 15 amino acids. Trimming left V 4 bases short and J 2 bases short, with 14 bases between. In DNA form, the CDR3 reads TGTGCCAGCAGCCTCAGACCAGCGGACACAGATACGCAGTATTTT. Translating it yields CASSLRPADTDTQYF.

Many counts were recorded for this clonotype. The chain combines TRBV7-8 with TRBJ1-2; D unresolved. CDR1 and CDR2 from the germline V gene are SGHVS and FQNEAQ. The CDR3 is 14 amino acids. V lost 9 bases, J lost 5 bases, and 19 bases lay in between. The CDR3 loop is CASKLSAGVYGYTF. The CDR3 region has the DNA TGTGCCAGTAAACTTTCGGCAGGTGTTTATGGCTACACCTTC.

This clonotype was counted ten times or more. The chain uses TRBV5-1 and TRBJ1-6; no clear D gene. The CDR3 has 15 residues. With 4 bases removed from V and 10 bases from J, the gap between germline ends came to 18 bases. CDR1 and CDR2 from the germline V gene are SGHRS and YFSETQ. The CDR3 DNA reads TGCGCCAGCAGCATTGACCGACTTGAGGGATCACCCCTCCACTTT. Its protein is CASSIDRLEGSPLHF.

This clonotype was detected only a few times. CDR3 coding DNA: TGTGCCTGGACTAACACAGGGCATGGCTACACCTTC. Translation: CAWTNTGHGYTF. The chain combines TRBV30 with TRBJ1-2; weak D call: TRBD1 (6 bases). Per the germline V gene, CDR1 is GTSNPN and CDR2 is SVGIG (reference sequence). The CDR3 is 12 residues long. V was trimmed by 4 bases and J by 6 bases, leaving 12 bases between them.

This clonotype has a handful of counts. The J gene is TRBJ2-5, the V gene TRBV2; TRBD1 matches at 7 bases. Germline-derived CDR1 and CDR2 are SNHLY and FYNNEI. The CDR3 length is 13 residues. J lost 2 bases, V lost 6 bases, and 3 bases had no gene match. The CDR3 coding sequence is TGTGCCAGCAGACCGGACAGGCAAGAGACCCAGTACTTC. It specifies CASRPDRQETQYF. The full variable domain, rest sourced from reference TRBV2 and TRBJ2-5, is EPEVTQTPSHQVTQMGQEVILRCVPISNHLYFYWYRQILGQKVEFLVSFYNNEISEKSEIFDDQFSVERPDGSNFTLKIRSTKLEDSAMYFCASRPDRQETQYFGPGTRLLVL.

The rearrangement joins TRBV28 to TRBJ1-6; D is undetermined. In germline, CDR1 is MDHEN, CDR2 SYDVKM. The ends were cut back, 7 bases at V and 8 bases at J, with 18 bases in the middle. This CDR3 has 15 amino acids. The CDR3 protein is CASNNPPLGDSPLHF. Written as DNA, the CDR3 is TGTGCCAGCAATAACCCCCCGCTCGGGGATTCACCCCTCCACTTT.

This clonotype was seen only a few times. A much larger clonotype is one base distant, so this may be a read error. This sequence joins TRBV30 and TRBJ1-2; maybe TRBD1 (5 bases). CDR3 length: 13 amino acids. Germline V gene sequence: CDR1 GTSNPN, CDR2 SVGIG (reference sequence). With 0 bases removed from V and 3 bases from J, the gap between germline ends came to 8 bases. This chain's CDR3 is CAWSVGVDYGYTF. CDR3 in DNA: TGTGCCTGGAGTGTAGGGGTCGACTATGGCTACACCTTC.